The rows below give T cell receptor beta chains drawn from one sample of a study of blood T cell repertoires in COVID-19. The method was immunoSEQ multiplex PCR; TCRdb's version includes in-frame clones alone and lacks a portion of them. Among some 320,000 clones listed, roughly 88% were seen once. Sequenced input: peripheral blood. Receptor source: a woman in her 30s who had recovered from COVID-19. CDR3s include the opening cysteine and the closing phenylalanine or tryptophan. The D gene is left open where the match is weak. The size of a clone is reported for some rows only, either as once, few or many, or as a class for expanded clones.

clone size,V gene,D gene,CDR3 protein
NA,TRBV7-2,TRBD2,CASSLDGRAGGTGELFF
NA,TRBV4-3,TRBD2,CASSQGDGGGNADTQYF
NA,TRBV7-3,NA,CASSLSVNTEAFF
once,TRBV5-1,TRBD1,CASSFGQGLFLYEQFF
many,TRBV24-1,TRBD1,CATSDLDRGLVPLHF
NA,TRBV18,TRBD2,CASSRSGGASNEQFF
NA,TRBV18,NA,CASSEGTYEQYF
NA,TRBV7-8,NA,CASSLVLRFTGELFF
NA,TRBV5-1,TRBD1,CASSPVDRFHEQYF
NA,TRBV6-5,NA,CASTTTGEGETQYF
NA,TRBV9,TRBD2,CASSAVGTSGGASVPYNEQFF
NA,TRBV4-1,NA,CASSPGGSNQPQHF
NA,TRBV6-1,TRBD1,CASTDREYGYTF
NA,TRBV2,NA,CASSLSGGGSPLHF
NA,TRBV4-3,NA,CASSQVATGGELFF
NA,TRBV5-6,NA,CASSSGLNKDTQYF
few,TRBV12-3/TRBV12-4,TRBD1,CASGDSSGNTIYF
NA,TRBV9,NA,CASSVAAAGNYGYTF
NA,TRBV18,NA,CASSPRRENEKLFF
NA,TRBV7-2,TRBD1,CASSPRDRGLSGYTF
NA,TRBV11-3,NA,CASSLGPDDYGYTF
NA,TRBV28,TRBD2,CASSSSGISSYEQYF
NA,TRBV5-1,TRBD1,CASSLWTGGAPLETQYF
NA,TRBV18,TRBD1,CASSPGTGGDSPLHF
few,TRBV7-2,NA,CASSATRTASEAFF
once,TRBV18,NA,CASSEGSSGANVLTF
NA,TRBV5-4,TRBD1,CASSDRAGTGGSGELFF
few,TRBV5-1,TRBD2,CASSFWEGDNEQFF